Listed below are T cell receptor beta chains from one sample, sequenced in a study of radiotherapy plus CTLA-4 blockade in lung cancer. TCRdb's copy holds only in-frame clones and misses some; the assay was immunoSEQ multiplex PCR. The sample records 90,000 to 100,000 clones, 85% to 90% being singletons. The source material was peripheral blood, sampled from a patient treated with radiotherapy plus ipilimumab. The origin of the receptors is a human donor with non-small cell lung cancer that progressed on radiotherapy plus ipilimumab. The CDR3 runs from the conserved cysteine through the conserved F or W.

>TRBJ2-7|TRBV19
CASSTPSGSFSGEQYF
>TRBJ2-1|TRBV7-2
CASSLVRTPGYNEQFF
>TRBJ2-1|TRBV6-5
CASSGGLGYNEQFF
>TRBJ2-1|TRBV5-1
CASSLDLAGGPNEQFF
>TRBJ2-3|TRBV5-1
CASSPLGTSGTDTQYF
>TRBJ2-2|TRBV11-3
CASSTFSGRNTGELFF
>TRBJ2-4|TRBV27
CASSPALAKNIQYF
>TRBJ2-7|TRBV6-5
CASSSPDRGGYEQYF
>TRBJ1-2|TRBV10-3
CAIRPDTSPLGYTF
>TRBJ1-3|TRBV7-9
CASSLGIAGESGNTIYF
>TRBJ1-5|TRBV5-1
CASSLAGNSNQPQHF
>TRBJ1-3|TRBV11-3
CASSPVASGNTIYF
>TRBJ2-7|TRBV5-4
CASSLGSMAVGEQYF
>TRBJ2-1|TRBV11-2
CASSYGLAGGEQFF
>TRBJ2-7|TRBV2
CASILRDRRYEQYF
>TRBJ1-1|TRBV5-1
CASSWMEAGTEAFF
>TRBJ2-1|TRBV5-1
CASSLAGTSGVGSYNEQFF
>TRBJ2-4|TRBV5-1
CASSPEGGANIQYF
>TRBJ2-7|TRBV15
CATSRSGLHYEQYF
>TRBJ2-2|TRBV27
CASSSRTSGSYGTGELFF
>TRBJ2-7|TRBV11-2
CASSRGDQLYEQYF
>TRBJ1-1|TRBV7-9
CASSLPGLPNTEAFF
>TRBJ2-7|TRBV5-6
CASSARGEQYF
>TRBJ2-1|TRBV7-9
CASSDPIAGAPRNEQFF
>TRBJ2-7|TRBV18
CASSRAIAYEQYF
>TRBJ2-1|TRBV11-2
CASSFLGGSYNEQFF
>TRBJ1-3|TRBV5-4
CASSSQLSSGNTIYF
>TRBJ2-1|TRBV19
CASSSAYNEQFF